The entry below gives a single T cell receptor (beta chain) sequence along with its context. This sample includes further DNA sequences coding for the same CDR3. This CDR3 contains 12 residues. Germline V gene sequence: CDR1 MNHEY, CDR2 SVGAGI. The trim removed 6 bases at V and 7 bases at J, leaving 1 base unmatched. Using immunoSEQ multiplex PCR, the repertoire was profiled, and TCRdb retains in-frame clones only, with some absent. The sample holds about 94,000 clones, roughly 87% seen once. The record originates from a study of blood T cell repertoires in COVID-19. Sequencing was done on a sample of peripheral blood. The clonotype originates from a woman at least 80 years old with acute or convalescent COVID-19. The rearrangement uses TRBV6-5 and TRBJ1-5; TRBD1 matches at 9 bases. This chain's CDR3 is CASRGTGQPQHF. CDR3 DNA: TGTGCCAGCAGGGGGACAGGGCAGCCCCAGCATTTT.